This record looks at one T cell receptor beta chain sequence and its context. The antigen remains unidentified. The data originate from a study of cytomegalovirus exposure and HLA in healthy donors. Points from the study as a whole: CMV serostatus alone was available as immune exposure information.

With 8 bases removed from V and 7 bases from J, the gap between germline ends came to 14 bases. The CDR3 contains 12 residues. CDR1 and CDR2 from the germline V gene are SGHNT and YENEEA. PCR amplification relied on 60 Vbeta primers (plus 13 Jbeta primers). Data came from immunoSEQ multiplex PCR; TCRdb stores just in-frame clones and leaves some out. The sample holds roughly 110,000 clones, about 80% seen once. V gene TRBV11-3 combines with J gene TRBJ2-5; D remains unclear. The specimen sequenced was PBMCs. The receptor was isolated from a woman aged 40 to 50 in good health and CMV-seropositive. The CDR3 is CASRPHLRTQYF. In DNA form, the CDR3 reads TGTGCCAGCCGTCCGCATCTGCGGACCCAGTACTTC.